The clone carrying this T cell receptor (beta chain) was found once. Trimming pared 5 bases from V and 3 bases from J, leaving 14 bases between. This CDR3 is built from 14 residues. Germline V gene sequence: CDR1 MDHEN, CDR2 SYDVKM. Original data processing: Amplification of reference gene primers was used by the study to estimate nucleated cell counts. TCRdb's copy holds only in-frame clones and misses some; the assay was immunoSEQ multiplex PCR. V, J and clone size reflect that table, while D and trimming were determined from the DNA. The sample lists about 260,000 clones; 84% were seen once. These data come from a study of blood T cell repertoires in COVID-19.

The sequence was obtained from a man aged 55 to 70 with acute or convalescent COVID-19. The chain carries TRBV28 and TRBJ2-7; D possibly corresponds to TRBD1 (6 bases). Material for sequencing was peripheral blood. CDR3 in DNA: TGTGCCAGCAGTCTCTCGGACAGAGTCTACGAGCAGTACTTC. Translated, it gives CASSLSDRVYEQYF.